This T cell receptor beta chain was recorded in a study of cytomegalovirus exposure and HLA in healthy donors. Use of 60 Vbeta and 13 Jbeta primers characterized the PCR. Libraries were prepared by immunoSEQ multiplex PCR; TCRdb keeps only in-frame clonotypes and omits some of them. In the table there are 180,000 or so clones, roughly 79% of which are singletons. This CDR3 has 14 residues. Germline CDR1 SEHNR, CDR2 FQNEAQ (reference sequence). The chain joins TRBV7-9 to TRBJ2-5; 9 bases align to TRBD1. The end of the DNA fits TRBJ2-7 better, so the J call may be wrong. The sample taken for sequencing was PBMCs. The sequence came from a woman aged 30 to 39 in good health and CMV-seropositive. CDR3 sequence: CASSHRDRVYEQYF. The CDR3 DNA reads TGTGCCAGCAGCCACCGGGACAGGGTTTACGAGCAGTACTTC.